The entry below gives a single TCR beta chain sequence along with its context. Its specificity is unknown. One end of the junction does not line up with germline, which may come from a read error. This sample was taken from a study of T cell repertoires in aging, cancer and after chemotherapy. Study background: Patients with glioblastoma brain tumors were sampled before and after temozolomide-based therapy. Points from the study as a whole: Age-matched healthy donors had significantly more diverse, less clonal blood TCR repertoires than untreated cancer patients.

CDR1 is SEHNR and CDR2 is FQNEAQ in the germline V gene (reference sequence). This CDR3 is 14 amino acids long. TCR beta rearrangements were amplified from peripheral blood genomic DNA. Multiplex touch-down PCR with TRB-A/B primers amplified rearranged V-D-J TRB sequences. Using its own MiXCR run on the multiplex PCR reads, TCRdb lists one record per CDR3 protein. The repertoire has thousands of distinct CDR3 sequences, about 25% of them found once; the top ten carry 18%. Sequenced: blood. The chain couples TRBV7-9 to TRBJ2-7; unclear D gene. The receptor was isolated from a human donor with a solid tumor. DNA for the CDR3: TGTGCCATCAGCCAAGCTCCAGGATCCTACGAGCAGTACTTC. Translated, it gives CAISQAPGSYEQYF.